These 15 T cell receptor beta chains were sequenced from one sample in a study of T-cell memory formation after mild COVID-19. MiXCR was run by TCRdb on the 5' RACE reads, yielding one entry per CDR3 protein. The sample records nearly 350,000 distinct CDR3 sequences, around 13% being singletons. Input material: PBMCs or a T cell subset sorted from them (not recorded which). The receptors shown here come from a man younger than 35 who had mild COVID-19 (a few samples of this study predate the infection). Cell type and time point are not known.

This clonotype was recorded a few times. The gene calls are TRBV20-1 and TRBJ1-2; D not resolved. The CDR3 has 13 residues. Trimming pared 2 bases from V and 1 base from J, leaving 8 bases between. The germline V gene has CDR1 DFQATT and CDR2 SNEGSKA (reference sequence). CDR3 DNA: TGCAGTGCTAGACGGGCGAGTAACTATGGCTACACCTTC. It encodes CSARRASNYGYTF.

In its sample, this clonotype was seen a few times. This rearrangement joins TRBV30 to TRBJ1-1, with D uncertain. Trimming left V 5 bases short and J 0 bases short, with 13 bases between. The CDR3 has 14 residues. Germline values: CDR1 GTSNPN, CDR2 SVGIG (reference sequence). The CDR3 loop reads CAWSAGALNTEAFF. For the CDR3, the DNA is TGTGCCTGGTCGGCAGGAGCCTTGAACACTGAAGCTTTCTTT.

V gene TRBV4-1 combines with J gene TRBJ1-1; D is perhaps TRBD1 (5 bases). V lost 1 base and J 4 bases, leaving 10 bases between the germline ends. This CDR3 has 14 residues. The germline gives CDR1 MGHRA, CDR2 YSYEKL. DNA of the CDR3: TGCGCCAGCAGCCAAGTTCGGCAGGGCACTGAAGCTTTCTTT. Encoded protein: CASSQVRQGTEAFF.

This clonotype has just a few counts. This chain uses TRBV11-3 with TRBJ2-7; D uncertain. Germline V gene lookup returns CDR1 SGHNT and CDR2 YENEEA. The CDR3 is made up of 12 amino acids. The germline V and J ends were trimmed by 6 bases and 2 bases, with 8 bases remaining between them. This chain's CDR3 is CASSHNPYEQYF. For the CDR3, the DNA is TGTGCCAGCAGTCACAATCCCTACGAGCAGTACTTC.

This rearrangement joins TRBV9 to TRBJ2-6; a weak D match, TRBD2 (7 bases). The length of the CDR3 is 16 residues. Germline CDR1 SGDLS, CDR2 YYNGEE. V was shortened by 0 bases and J by 4 bases, with 11 bases between the two germline ends. The CDR3 protein is CASSVDGGRGANVLTF. The DNA of the CDR3 is TGTGCCAGCAGCGTAGACGGGGGGCGAGGGGCCAACGTCCTGACTTTC.

The V call is TRBV7-9, the J call TRBJ2-5, with 8 bases fitting TRBD1. The V segment lost 5 bases and the J segment 5 bases; nucleotides outside the gene matches: 10. This CDR3 is built from 15 residues. Germline values: CDR1 SEHNR, CDR2 FQNEAQ (reference sequence). The CDR3 loop reads CASSQRRTGHETQYF. The CDR3 DNA reads TGTGCCAGCAGCCAGAGAAGGACAGGGCACGAGACCCAGTACTTC.

The chain combines TRBV15 with TRBJ2-3; 7 bases fit TRBD2. J was trimmed by 2 bases and V by 9 bases; bases with no gene match: 11. The CDR3 has 15 amino acids. Germline loops: CDR1 LNHNV, CDR2 YYDKDF (reference sequence). The CDR3: CATSPRRGITDTQYF. The CDR3 nucleotides are TGTGCCACTTCACCGCGGCGGGGGATCACAGATACGCAGTATTTT. The full variable domain, completed using reference TRBV15 and TRBJ2-3, is DAMVIQNPRYQVTQFGKPVTLSCSQTLNHNVMYWYQQKSSQAPKLLFHYYDKDFNNEADTPDNFQSRRPNTSFCFLDIRSPGLGDTAMYLCATSPRRGITDTQYFGPGTRLTVL.

This clonotype showed up many times. This chain joins TRBV5-1 and TRBJ1-6; 9 nucleotides align to TRBD1. CDR3 size: 16 residues. V shed 4 bases, J shed 10 bases, and the junction held 12 bases outside the gene matches. Germline-derived CDR1 and CDR2 are SGHRS and YFSETQ. The CDR3 here is CASSRGLGQGRSPLHF. The CDR3 DNA follows: TGCGCCAGCAGCCGGGGACTCGGACAGGGGAGGTCACCCCTCCACTTT.

The gene calls are TRBV7-2 and TRBJ2-5; TRBD1 agrees at 8 bases. CDR1 and CDR2 from the germline V gene are SGHTA and FQGNSA. The CDR3 loop spans 14 amino acids. With V trimmed by 1 base and J by 6 bases, 4 bases remained unmatched. CDR3 sequence: CASSLGTGSKTQYF. DNA for the CDR3: TGTGCCAGCAGCTTAGGGACAGGGTCCAAGACCCAGTACTTC.

This rearrangement joins TRBV10-3 to TRBJ2-1; 8 bases match TRBD2. Trimming at V came to 3 bases and at J to 6 bases, leaving 1 base not matched to a gene. Looked up from germline, CDR1 is ENHRY and CDR2 is SYGVKD. CDR3 length: 13 residues. The chain's CDR3 is CAISDGTSNEQFF. CDR3 nucleotide sequence: TGTGCCATCAGTGACGGGACTAGCAATGAGCAGTTCTTC.

The V call is TRBV5-5, the J call TRBJ1-6; 8 bases are a match to TRBD1. The CDR3 has 15 amino acids. The junction had 4 bases not matched to a gene; V was cut back by 3 bases and J by 5 bases. From germline, CDR1 is SGHKS and CDR2 YYEKEE (reference sequence). CDR3 nucleotides: TGTGCCAGCAGCTGGGGGACAGGCCATAATTCACCCCTCCACTTT. This gives the protein CASSWGTGHNSPLHF. Combining the CDR3 with reference TRBV5-5 and TRBJ1-6 gives the whole variable domain DAGVTQSPTHLIKTRGQQVTLRCSPISGHKSVSWYQQVLGQGPQFIFQYYEKEERGRGNFPDRFSARQFPNYSSELNVNALLLGDSALYLCASSWGTGHNSPLHFGNGTRLTVT.

The chain recombines TRBV27 with TRBJ1-1, with D possibly TRBD1 on 5 matching bases. This CDR3 has 13 residues. Trimming cost V 4 bases and J 0 bases, with 6 bases left between them. Germline assignment: CDR1 MNHEY and CDR2 SMNVEV (reference sequence). CDR3 sequence (DNA): TGTGCCAGCAGTTGGGGGGTGAACACTGAAGCTTTCTTT. Amino acids: CASSWGVNTEAFF.

This clonotype was found a few times. The chain uses TRBV4-2 and TRBJ2-3; D possibly corresponds to TRBD2 (6 bases). This CDR3 has 15 amino acids. The V and J ends lost 10 bases and 3 bases respectively, with 20 bases between them. Germline CDR1 is LGHNA and CDR2 is YNFKEQ. The CDR3 bases are TGTGCCACCCGATTTGGTACGGGGGAAACAGATACGCAGTATTTT. Protein: CATRFGTGETDTQYF.

This clonotype showed up many times. CDR3 in amino acids: CASGLGGATEAFF. As DNA, the CDR3 is TGTGCCAGCGGATTAGGGGGGGCGACTGAAGCTTTCTTT. The V call is TRBV9, the J call TRBJ1-1; the D gene is possibly TRBD1 (6 bases). V lost 7 bases, J lost 5 bases, and 15 bases lay in between. This CDR3 comprises 13 residues. Germline V gene lookup returns CDR1 SGDLS and CDR2 YYNGEE.

The chain uses TRBV20-1 and TRBJ2-7; either TRBD1 or TRBD2 may supply D (5 bases each). V was pared by 3 bases and J by 3 bases, with 12 bases between. Germline CDR1 DFQATT, CDR2 SNEGSKA (reference sequence). The CDR3 length is 13 residues. The CDR3 DNA sequence: TGCAGTGCTAGTGTCGTGGGGGTCTACGAGCAGTACGTC. Protein sequence: CSASVVGVYEQYV.